Listed here are 17 T cell receptor beta chains from one sample, sequenced in a study of blood T cell repertoires in COVID-19 (dated by TCRdb to the early 2020s). The library was produced with the immunoSEQ multiplex PCR assay. As stored in TCRdb, this immuneACCESS dataset retains in-frame rearrangements with V and J assigned. A fraction of the clones does not appear; measured against another copy, unresolved V genes explain less than half of the discrepancy, and the remainder lacks a known reason. The sample table records roughly 250,000 clones; about nine tenths of these occur just once. Over 2% of the sample rests with the top ten. Material: PBMCs or T cells enriched from blood (not recorded which). The receptors derive from a middle-aged woman with acute COVID-19.

This clone has a single count. The V call is TRBV15, the J call TRBJ2-7, with D possibly TRBD2 on 6 matching bases. Germline V CDR1 and CDR2: LNHNV, YYDKDF (reference sequence). The CDR3 consists of 15 residues. Between the trimmed V and J ends, which lost 3 bases and 5 bases, there was a span of 17 bases. The CDR3 sequence is CATSRATLRTNEQYF. The CDR3 DNA is TGTGCCACCAGCAGGGCCACCCTCAGGACTAACGAGCAGTACTTC. Together with reference TRBV15 and TRBJ2-7, the CDR3 gives the full variable domain: DAMVIQNPRYQVTQFGKPVTLSCSQTLNHNVMYWYQQKSSQAPKLLFHYYDKDFNNEADTPDNFQSRRPNTSFCFLDIRSPGLGDTAMYLCATSRATLRTNEQYFGPGTRLTVT.

This clone has a single count. The chain carries TRBV7-2 and TRBJ1-4; no clear D gene. The CDR3 extends over 16 amino acids. The germline V gene has CDR1 SGHTA and CDR2 FQGNSA. V lost 1 base and J 3 bases, leaving 12 bases between the germline ends. The CDR3 sequence: CASSLEFGRANEKLFF. For the CDR3, the DNA is TGTGCCAGCAGCTTAGAATTCGGTCGGGCTAATGAAAAACTGTTTTTT.

This chain links TRBV2 with TRBJ1-1, with no clear D. The germline gives CDR1 SNHLY, CDR2 FYNNEI. V gave up 7 bases and J gave up 1 base, with 10 bases separating them. The CDR3 runs 13 residues. The CDR3 here is CASNPGGNTEAFF. In DNA, the CDR3 is TGTGCCAGCAATCCTGGCGGGAACACTGAAGCTTTCTTT.

The chain uses TRBV6-4 and TRBJ2-1, with TRBD1 identical over 8 bases. Trimming at V came to 6 bases and at J to 5 bases, leaving 6 bases not matched to a gene. In germline, CDR1 is MRHNA, CDR2 SNTAGT. CDR3 length: 14 residues. The CDR3 DNA is TGTGCCAGCAGGGCCGGGACAGGTAACAATGAGCAGTTCTTC. As protein: CASRAGTGNNEQFF.

The chain links TRBV18 to TRBJ2-2; 9 nucleotides align to TRBD1. The CDR3 runs to 16 residues. Germline CDR1 reads KGHSH; CDR2 reads LQKENI. Trimming cost V 1 base and J 4 bases; bases outside gene matches: 4. For the CDR3, the DNA is TGTGCCAGCTCACCACGTTGGACAGGGGTCACCGGGGAGCTGTTTTTT. This sequence encodes CASSPRWTGVTGELFF.

J is TRBJ2-3 and V is TRBV5-5; 7 nucleotides agree with TRBD1. Germline V gene lookup returns CDR1 SGHKS and CDR2 YYEKEE (reference sequence). The length of the CDR3 is 15 residues. Trimming cost V 3 bases and J 6 bases; bases outside gene matches: 10. CDR3 region: CASSWGQYFRDTQYF. For the CDR3, the DNA is TGTGCCAGCAGCTGGGGACAGTACTTTCGGGATACGCAGTATTTT.

J is TRBJ2-2 and V is TRBV19; TRBD1 is a possible D gene (7 bases). The V gene's germline CDR1 is LNHDA and CDR2 SQIVND (reference sequence). V was clipped by 10 bases and J by 0 bases, with 18 bases between them. The CDR3 is 16 residues long. The CDR3, as DNA: TGTGCCACTAAAGGAGGGCAGGGGGCGAACACCGGGGAGCTGTTTTTT. Amino acid sequence: CATKGGQGANTGELFF.

This chain joins TRBV7-9 and TRBJ2-7; the D is unclear. Between the trimmed V and J ends, which lost 1 base and 5 bases, there was a span of 15 bases. The germline V gene has CDR1 SEHNR and CDR2 FQNEAQ (reference sequence). The CDR3 is 15 amino acids. This CDR3 is CASSLEVGGANEQYF. The CDR3 DNA reads TGTGCCAGCAGCTTAGAGGTCGGCGGAGCAAACGAGCAGTACTTC. The entire variable domain, with the rest obtained from reference TRBV7-9 and TRBJ2-7, is as follows: DTGVSQNPRHKITKRGQNVTFRCDPISEHNRLYWYRQTLGQGPEFLTYFQNEAQLEKSRLLSDRFSAERPKGSFSTLEIQRTEQGDSAMYLCASSLEVGGANEQYFGPGTRLTVT.

The genes are TRBV5-1 and TRBJ1-1, with D perhaps TRBD1 (6 bases). Deletions cut 0 bases from V and 3 bases from J, with 12 bases between. The CDR3 loop spans 15 amino acids. The V gene's germline CDR1 is SGHRS and CDR2 YFSETQ. The chain's CDR3 is CASSLEGNRDTEAFF. CDR3 coding DNA: TGCGCCAGCAGCTTGGAGGGGAACAGGGACACTGAAGCTTTCTTT.

The chain carries TRBV7-9 and TRBJ2-7; possibly TRBD2 for D (7 bases). The ends were cut back, 5 bases at V and 0 bases at J, with 20 bases in the middle. The length of the CDR3 is 17 residues. The germline gives CDR1 SEHNR, CDR2 FQNEAQ (reference sequence). CDR3 amino acids: CASSRPGEGGDSYEQYF. The CDR3 coding sequence is TGTGCCAGCAGCCGACCGGGAGAGGGGGGGGACTCCTACGAGCAGTACTTC.

This clone was seen at least ten times. V usage is TRBV7-5 and J usage is TRBJ2-1; no check of the table's D call, TRBD1, against the DNA was made. TRBV7-5 counts as a pseudogene. This CDR3 region has 16 residues. CDR3 protein: CARSFQTPGTYNEQFF. As DNA, the CDR3 is TGTGCCAGAAGCTTCCAGACTCCCGGGACATACAATGAGCAGTTCTTC.

The chain recombines TRBV28 with TRBJ2-7, with 11 bases aligning to TRBD1. V trimming: 4 bases; J trimming: 2 bases; junction bases outside the gene matches: 7. The germline CDR1 and CDR2 sequences are MDHEN and SYDVKM. This CDR3 is 16 amino acids long. The CDR3 spells CASSSTRTGGAYEQYF. The CDR3 DNA reads TGTGCCAGCAGTTCAACCCGGACAGGGGGCGCCTACGAGCAGTACTTC.

The genes are TRBV7-8 and TRBJ1-2, with D possibly TRBD1 on 5 matching bases. Trimming left V 5 bases short and J 8 bases short, with 15 bases between. This CDR3 has 13 residues. Germline CDR1 is SGHVS and CDR2 is FQNEAQ. The CDR3 DNA reads TGTGCCAGCAGCGGCTTCGACAGCTCCGGCTACACCTTC. Its translation is CASSGFDSSGYTF. Full variable domain (missing parts from reference TRBV7-8 and TRBJ1-2): GAGVSQSPRYKVAKRGQDVALRCDPISGHVSLFWYQQALGQGPEFLTYFQNEAQLDKSGLPSDRFFAERPEGSVSTLKIQRTQQEDSAVYLCASSGFDSSGYTFGSGTRLTVV.

The V gene is TRBV19, the J gene TRBJ2-3; no reliable D call. The CDR3 is 14 amino acids. Germline V lookup: CDR1 LNHDA, CDR2 SQIVND (reference sequence). This chain's CDR3 is CASSLRQRTDTQYF. CDR3 nucleotide sequence: TGTGCTTCCTCCTTGAGACAACGCACAGATACGCAGTATTTT.

The rearrangement uses TRBV24-1 and TRBJ2-3; TRBD1 aligns across 12 bases. The CDR3 covers 18 residues. Germline assignment: CDR1 KGHDR and CDR2 SFDVKD. J lost 4 bases, V lost 3 bases, and 10 bases had no gene match. This CDR3 reads CATSDQTTGTGGPDTQYF. The CDR3 region has the DNA TGTGCCACCAGTGATCAGACCACCGGGACAGGGGGCCCAGATACGCAGTATTTT.

V is TRBV6-5 and J is TRBJ1-2, with 7 bases lining up with TRBD1. The germline V gene has CDR1 MNHEY and CDR2 SVGAGI. V was clipped by 4 bases and J by 4 bases; unmatched bases: 9. CDR3 size: 15 residues. CDR3 sequence: CASSSSTQGSYGYTF. The CDR3 nucleotides are TGTGCCAGCAGTTCCAGTACACAGGGGTCCTATGGCTACACCTTC.

This clone was seen a few times. This chain joins TRBV3-1 (or the pseudogene TRBV3-2) and TRBJ2-3; TRBD2 matches at 8 bases. This CDR3 spans 16 amino acids. V trimming: 1 base; J trimming: 2 bases; junction bases outside the gene matches: 5. The germline gives CDR1 LGHDT, CDR2 YNNKEL (reference sequence). CDR3 protein: CASSQGLAPNTDTQYF. CDR3 DNA: TGTGCCAGCAGCCAAGGACTAGCGCCCAACACAGATACGCAGTATTTT.